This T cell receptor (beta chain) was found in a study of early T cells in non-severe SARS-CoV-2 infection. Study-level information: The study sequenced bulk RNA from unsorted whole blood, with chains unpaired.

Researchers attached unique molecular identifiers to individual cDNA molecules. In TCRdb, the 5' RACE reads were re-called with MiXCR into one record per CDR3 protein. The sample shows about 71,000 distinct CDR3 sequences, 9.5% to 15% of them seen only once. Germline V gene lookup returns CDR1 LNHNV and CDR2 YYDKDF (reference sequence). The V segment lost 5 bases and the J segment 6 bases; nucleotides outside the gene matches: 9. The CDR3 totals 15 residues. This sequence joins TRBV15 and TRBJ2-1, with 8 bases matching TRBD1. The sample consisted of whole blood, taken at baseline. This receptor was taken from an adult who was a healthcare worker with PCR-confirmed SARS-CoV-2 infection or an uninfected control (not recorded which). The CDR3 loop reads CATSPRQGTFNEQFF. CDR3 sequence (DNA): TGTGCCACCAGCCCCCGACAGGGGACTTTCAATGAGCAGTTCTTC.